This TCR beta chain emerged from a study of blood T cell repertoires in COVID-19. Study background: From T cells, B-cell-depleted T cells, or PBMCs came the material, which was cDNA or gDNA.

TCRdb's table, derived via immunoSEQ multiplex PCR, lists solely in-frame clones and lacks some. The sample comprises roughly 330,000 clones, about 90% of which are singletons, and 5.3% rests with the top ten. Participants reported their clinical history, and cohort assignment relied on those reports. Recovery meant two consecutive negative NP/OP PCR tests, professional clearance, or resolved symptoms. The CDR3 is 13 residues long. The V gene lost 4 bases and the J gene lost 2 bases, with 8 bases spanning the gap. Germline-derived CDR1 and CDR2 are SGHNT and YYREEE (reference sequence). The sequence came from a woman aged 30 to 39 who had recovered from COVID-19. The rearrangement uses TRBV5-4 and TRBJ2-3; TRBD1 might be the D (5 bases). Sequencing input: PBMCs or T cells enriched from blood (not recorded which). The DNA for the CDR3 is TGTGCCAGCAGCCCGGACAACACAGATACGCAGTATTTT. This translates into CASSPDNTDTQYF.